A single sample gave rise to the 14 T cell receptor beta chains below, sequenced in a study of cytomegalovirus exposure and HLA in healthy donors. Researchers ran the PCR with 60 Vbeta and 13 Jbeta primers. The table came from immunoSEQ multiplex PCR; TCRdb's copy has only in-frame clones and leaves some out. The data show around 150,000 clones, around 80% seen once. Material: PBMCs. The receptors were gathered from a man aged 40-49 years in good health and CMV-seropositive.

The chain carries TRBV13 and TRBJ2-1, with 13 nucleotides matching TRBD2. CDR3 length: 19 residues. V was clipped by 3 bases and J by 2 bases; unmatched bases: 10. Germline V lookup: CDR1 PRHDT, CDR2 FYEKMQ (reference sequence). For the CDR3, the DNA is TGTGCCAGCAGCTTCGGATTCGGACTAGCGGGAGCCGCCTACAATGAGCAGTTCTTC. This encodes CASSFGFGLAGAAYNEQFF. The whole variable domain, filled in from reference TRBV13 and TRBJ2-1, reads AAGVIQSPRHLIKEKRETATLKCYPIPRHDTVYWYQQGPGQDPQFLISFYEKMQSDKGSIPDRFSAQQFSDYHSELNMSSLELGDSALYFCASSFGFGLAGAAYNEQFFGPGTRLTVL.

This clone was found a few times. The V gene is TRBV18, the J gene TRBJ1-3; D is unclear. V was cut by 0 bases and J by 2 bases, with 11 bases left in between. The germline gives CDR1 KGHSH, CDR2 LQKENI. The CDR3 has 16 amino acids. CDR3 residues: CASSPPDEATGNTIYF. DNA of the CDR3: TGTGCCAGCTCACCACCGGATGAGGCTACTGGAAACACCATATATTTT.

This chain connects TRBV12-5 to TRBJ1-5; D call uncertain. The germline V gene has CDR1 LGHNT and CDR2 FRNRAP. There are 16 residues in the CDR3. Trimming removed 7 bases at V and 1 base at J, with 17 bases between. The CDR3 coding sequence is TGTGCTAGTGCCCGCTTGGGGAGTCGAAGCAATCAGCCCCAGCATTTT. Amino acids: CASARLGSRSNQPQHF.

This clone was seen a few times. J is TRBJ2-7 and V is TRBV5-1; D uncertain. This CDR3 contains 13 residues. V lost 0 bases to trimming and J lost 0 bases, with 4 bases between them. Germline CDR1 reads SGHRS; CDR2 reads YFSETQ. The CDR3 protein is CASSLVASYEQYF. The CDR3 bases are TGCGCCAGCAGCTTGGTGGCCTCCTACGAGCAGTACTTC.

CDR3 nucleotides: TGTGCCAGCAGCTTTGACAGGGGGTATGAAAAACTGTTTTTT. Translation gives CASSFDRGYEKLFF. V is TRBV7-3 and J is TRBJ1-4; 9 nucleotides match TRBD1. CDR3 length: 14 amino acids. CDR1 SGHTA and CDR2 FQGTGA come from the germline V gene. J gave up 6 bases and V 3 bases, and 2 bases lay outside the gene matches.

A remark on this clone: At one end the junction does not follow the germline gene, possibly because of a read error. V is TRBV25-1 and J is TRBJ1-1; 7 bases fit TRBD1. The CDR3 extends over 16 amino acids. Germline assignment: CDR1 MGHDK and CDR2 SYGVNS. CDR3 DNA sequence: TGTGCCAGCAATGAAAGCGGACAGGAGGGCGTCCCTGAAGCTTTCTTT. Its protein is CASNESGQEGVPEAFF.

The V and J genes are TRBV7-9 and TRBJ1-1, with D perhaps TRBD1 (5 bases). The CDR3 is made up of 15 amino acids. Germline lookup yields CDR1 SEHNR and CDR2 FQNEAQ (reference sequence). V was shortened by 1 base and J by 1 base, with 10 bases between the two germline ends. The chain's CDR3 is CASSLGGDGNTEAFF. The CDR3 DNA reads TGTGCCAGCAGCTTAGGGGGGGACGGGAACACTGAAGCTTTCTTT.

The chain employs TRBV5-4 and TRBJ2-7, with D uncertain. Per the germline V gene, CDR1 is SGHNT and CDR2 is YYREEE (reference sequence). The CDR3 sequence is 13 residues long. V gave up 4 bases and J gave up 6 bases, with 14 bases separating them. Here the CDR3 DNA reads TGTGCCAGCAGCGGTTACGAGGTTGTCGAGCAGTACTTC. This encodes CASSGYEVVEQYF.

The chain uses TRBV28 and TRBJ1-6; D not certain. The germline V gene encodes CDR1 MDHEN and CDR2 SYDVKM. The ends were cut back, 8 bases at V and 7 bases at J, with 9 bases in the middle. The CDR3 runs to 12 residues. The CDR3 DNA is TGTGCCAGCTTAACAGAAAATTCACCCCTCCACTTT. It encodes CASLTENSPLHF.

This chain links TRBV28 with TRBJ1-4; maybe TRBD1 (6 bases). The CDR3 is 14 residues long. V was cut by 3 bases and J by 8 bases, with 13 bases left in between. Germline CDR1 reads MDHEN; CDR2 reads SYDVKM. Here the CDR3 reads CASSFPQGREKLFF. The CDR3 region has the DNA TGTGCCAGCAGTTTCCCCCAGGGGCGCGAAAAACTGTTTTTT.

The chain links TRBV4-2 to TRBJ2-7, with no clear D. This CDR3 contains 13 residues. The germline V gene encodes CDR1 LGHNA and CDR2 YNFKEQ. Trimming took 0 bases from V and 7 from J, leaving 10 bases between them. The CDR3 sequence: CASSQESSWEQYF. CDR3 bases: TGTGCCAGCAGCCAAGAAAGTAGTTGGGAGCAGTACTTC.

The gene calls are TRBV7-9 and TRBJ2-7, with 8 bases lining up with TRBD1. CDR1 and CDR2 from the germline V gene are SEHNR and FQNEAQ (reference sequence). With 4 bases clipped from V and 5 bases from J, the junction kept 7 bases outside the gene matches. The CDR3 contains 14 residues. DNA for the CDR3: TGTGCCAGCAGCTATCCCGGACAGGGCCACGAGCAGTACTTC. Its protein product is CASSYPGQGHEQYF.

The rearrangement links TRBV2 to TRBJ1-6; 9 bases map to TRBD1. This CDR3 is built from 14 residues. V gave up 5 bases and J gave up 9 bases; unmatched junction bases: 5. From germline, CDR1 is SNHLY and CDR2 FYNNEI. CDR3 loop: CASSFTGGGSPLHF. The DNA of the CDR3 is TGTGCCAGCAGTTTTACAGGGGGCGGTTCACCCCTCCACTTT.

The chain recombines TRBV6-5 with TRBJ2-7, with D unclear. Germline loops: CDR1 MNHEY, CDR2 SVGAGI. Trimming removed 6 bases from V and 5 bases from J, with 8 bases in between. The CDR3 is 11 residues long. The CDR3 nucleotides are TGTGCCAGCAGCCTTTTTGACGAGCAGTACTTC. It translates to CASSLFDEQYF.